The next 10 T cell receptor beta chains were all read from a single sample in a study of T cells after yellow fever vaccination. TCRdb re-called the 5' RACE reads with MiXCR, one entry per CDR3 protein. The sample consists of a few hundred thousand distinct CDR3 sequences, about 4% of them appearing once. This specimen consisted of PBMCs, obtained 5 days after the yellow fever booster vaccination. All receptors derive from a man younger than 35 who received the YFV17D yellow fever vaccine.

This clonotype was picked up a small number of times. The V gene is TRBV9, the J gene TRBJ2-3; 12 nucleotides align to TRBD2. Germline-derived CDR1 and CDR2 are SGDLS and YYNGEE. This CDR3 comprises 17 residues. The J segment lost 2 bases and the V segment lost 3 bases, leaving 7 bases of the junction unmatched. The CDR3 DNA follows: TGTGCCAGCAGCGAAGTGACTAGCGGGGGACCCACAGATACGCAGTATTTT. Translation gives CASSEVTSGGPTDTQYF.

V gene TRBV20-1 combines with J gene TRBJ2-7; TRBD1 agrees at 8 bases. Germline values: CDR1 DFQATT, CDR2 SNEGSKA (reference sequence). J lost 1 base, V lost 0 bases, and 5 bases had no gene match. The CDR3 is 15 residues long. The CDR3 here is CSARDLTGGSYEQYV. The CDR3 bases are TGCAGTGCTAGAGATCTCACAGGGGGATCCTACGAGCAGTACGTC.

This clonotype has a handful of counts. This sequence joins TRBV20-1 and TRBJ2-3; no clear D. The CDR3 extends over 13 amino acids. The germline CDR1 and CDR2 sequences are DFQATT and SNEGSKA (reference sequence). CDR3 sequence (DNA): TGCAGGGCAAGAAGAAGGGGCACAGATACGCAGTATTTT. It is translated as CRARRRGTDTQYF.

The chain recombines TRBV5-1 with TRBJ1-4, with D possibly TRBD1 on 5 matching bases. Trimming cost V 5 bases and J 4 bases, with 15 bases left between them. This CDR3 contains 15 residues. CDR1 SGHRS and CDR2 YFSETQ come from the germline V gene. In DNA form, the CDR3 reads TGCGCCAGCAGACCCCCGGGACGGAATAATGAAAAACTGTTTTTT. Translating it yields CASRPPGRNNEKLFF.

This clonotype was recorded only once. The junction departs from the called germline gene at one end, perhaps through a read error. This sequence joins TRBV7-2 and TRBJ1-1, with TRBD1 as a possible D gene (6 bases). The CDR3 consists of 15 residues. Germline V CDR1 and CDR2: SGHTA, FQGNSA. Here the CDR3 DNA reads TGTGCCAGCAGCCCATACGGGGGCGGGGGCACTGAAGCTTTGTTT. Residues: CASSPYGGGGTEALF.

V is TRBV10-3 and J is TRBJ2-5, with TRBD2 identical over 10 bases. From germline, CDR1 is ENHRY and CDR2 SYGVKD. The CDR3 is 14 residues long. Trimming at V came to 11 bases and at J to 0 bases, leaving 6 bases not matched to a gene. The CDR3 is CACASGGNQETQYF. CDR3 nucleotides: TGTGCCTGCGCTAGCGGGGGTAACCAAGAGACCCAGTACTTC.

In this sample, this clonotype turned up a few times. The chain recombines TRBV4-2 with TRBJ2-7; 8 bases agree with TRBD1. Germline values: CDR1 LGHNA, CDR2 YNFKEQ. This CDR3 spans 14 amino acids. V gave up 1 base and J gave up 6 bases; unmatched junction bases: 5. The CDR3 reads CASSQGGQASEQYF. CDR3 nucleotide sequence: TGTGCCAGCAGCCAAGGGGGACAGGCTTCCGAGCAGTACTTC.

This clonotype was detected ten times or more. This sequence joins TRBV29-1 and TRBJ1-1, with D possibly being TRBD1 (6 bases). Trimming took 7 bases from V and 0 from J, leaving 18 bases between them. The germline V gene has CDR1 SQVTM and CDR2 ANQGSEA. The CDR3 sequence is 15 residues long. CDR3 amino acids: CSAAQGWGMNTEAFF. The DNA for the CDR3 is TGCAGCGCCGCTCAGGGGTGGGGAATGAACACTGAAGCTTTCTTT.

This sequence joins TRBV20-1 and TRBJ2-3; possible D gene TRBD2, 6 bases. Germline CDR1 DFQATT, CDR2 SNEGSKA (reference sequence). V was pared by 5 bases and J by 3 bases, with 18 bases between. The CDR3 covers 15 residues. The CDR3 sequence: CSAAPGVGLTDTQYF. CDR3 sequence (DNA): TGCAGTGCTGCACCGGGGGTAGGATTGACAGATACGCAGTATTTT.

This clonotype was seen repeatedly, ten times or more. The V gene is TRBV18, the J gene TRBJ2-3; 8 nucleotides line up with TRBD2. The CDR3 extends over 16 amino acids. Germline trimming cut 6 bases from V and 2 bases from J; bases unmatched to any gene: 10. Germline loops: CDR1 KGHSH, CDR2 LQKENI. CDR3 amino acids: CASSPTSATTTDTQYF. The CDR3 nucleotides are TGTGCCAGCTCGCCGACTAGCGCCACCACCACAGATACGCAGTATTTT.